These 23 T cell receptor beta chains were all obtained from the same sample, sequenced in a study of blood T cell repertoires in COVID-19. Assay used: immunoSEQ multiplex PCR; TCRdb lists only in-frame clones, some missing. The repertoire holds 380,000 or so clones, with roughly four fifths as singletons. Material for sequencing was peripheral blood. The origin of the receptors is a human donor with acute or convalescent COVID-19. The donor label of this sample is uncertain.

This chain connects TRBV15 to TRBJ1-5; D is perhaps TRBD1 (5 bases). The germline CDR1 and CDR2 sequences are LNHNV and YYDKDF (reference sequence). CDR3 length: 15 residues. Trimming removed 0 bases at V and 6 bases at J, with 12 bases between. The CDR3 spells CATSRDREGRQPQHF. CDR3 nucleotide sequence: TGTGCCACCAGCAGAGATAGGGAGGGGCGTCAGCCCCAGCATTTT.

This chain links TRBV6-2 or TRBV6-3 with TRBJ2-1, with 7 bases identical to TRBD1. Germline lookup yields CDR1 MNHEY and CDR2 SVGEGT. V lost 2 bases to trimming and J lost 0 bases; unmatched junction nucleotides: 19. This CDR3 has 21 residues. The CDR3 protein is CASSYSRGRPRRLSSYNEQFF. The CDR3 bases are TGTGCCAGCAGTTACAGTAGGGGGCGGCCTCGACGACTCAGCTCCTACAATGAGCAGTTCTTC.

This clone was counted only a few times. The V and J genes are TRBV28 and TRBJ1-4; 8 bases line up with TRBD1. CDR3 length equals 15 residues. V gave up 6 bases and J gave up 6 bases; unmatched junction bases: 9. Germline CDR1 and CDR2: MDHEN and SYDVKM. CDR3 in amino acids: CASSPGTGGYEKLFF. The CDR3 bases are TGTGCCAGCAGCCCAGGGACAGGTGGTTATGAAAAACTGTTTTTT.

V gene TRBV5-5 combines with J gene TRBJ2-3; TRBD2 matches 15 bases. The CDR3 sequence is 16 residues long. Germline CDR1 reads SGHKS; CDR2 reads YYEKEE (reference sequence). Unmatched junction bases numbered 6, after V lost 4 bases and J lost 6 bases. In DNA, the CDR3 is TGTGCCAGCAGCCCAAACGGACTAGCGGGGGGGGATACGCAGTATTTT. It codes for CASSPNGLAGGDTQYF. Full variable domain (rest looked up from reference TRBV5-5 and TRBJ2-3): DAGVTQSPTHLIKTRGQQVTLRCSPISGHKSVSWYQQVLGQGPQFIFQYYEKEERGRGNFPDRFSARQFPNYSSELNVNALLLGDSALYLCASSPNGLAGGDTQYFGPGTRLTVL.

This chain links TRBV19 with TRBJ1-5; D gene ambiguous. V lost 9 bases to trimming and J lost 6 bases, with 15 bases between them. Germline-derived CDR1 and CDR2 are LNHDA and SQIVND (reference sequence). The length of the CDR3 is 13 residues. The CDR3 sequence is CASKSTPVQPQHF. The CDR3, as DNA: TGTGCCAGCAAATCTACTCCTGTTCAGCCCCAGCATTTT.

In its sample, this clone was seen a few times. The genes are TRBV5-1 and TRBJ1-5; TRBD1 matches at 7 bases. This CDR3 comprises 15 residues. Germline-derived CDR1 and CDR2 are SGHRS and YFSETQ. With 5 bases clipped from V and 3 bases from J, the junction kept 8 bases outside the gene matches. CDR3 residues: CASRWDSGPNQPQHF. DNA for the CDR3: TGCGCCAGCAGATGGGACAGCGGGCCCAATCAGCCCCAGCATTTT.

The chain couples TRBV28 to TRBJ2-5, with D maybe TRBD2 (5 bases). Trimming cost V 5 bases and J 4 bases, with 11 bases left between them. Germline lookup yields CDR1 MDHEN and CDR2 SYDVKM. The CDR3 runs 13 residues. The CDR3, as DNA: TGTGCCAGCAGTACTAGGAGGACAGAGACCCAGTACTTC. Residues: CASSTRRTETQYF.

The rearrangement joins TRBV5-1 to TRBJ2-5; 11 bases fit TRBD2. Germline V CDR1 and CDR2: SGHRS, YFSETQ. This CDR3 is 16 amino acids long. Trimming took 7 bases from V and 3 from J; bases not matched to a gene: 11. As DNA, the CDR3 is TGCGCCAGCGCTCGGTCGGTAGCGGGGGGGGAAGAGACCCAGTACTTC. This codes for CASARSVAGGEETQYF.

The J gene is TRBJ1-6, the V gene TRBV6-5; 7 bases are a match to TRBD1. With 7 bases clipped from V and 7 bases from J, the junction kept 10 bases outside the gene matches. In germline, CDR1 is MNHEY, CDR2 SVGAGI. The CDR3 extends over 15 amino acids. This CDR3 reads CASKATGVINSPLHF. Here the CDR3 DNA reads TGTGCCAGCAAGGCAACAGGGGTAATCAATTCACCCCTCCACTTT.

The V and J genes are TRBV6-2 or TRBV6-3 and TRBJ2-6; maybe TRBD1 (5 bases). There are 15 residues in the CDR3. Between the trimmed V and J ends, which lost 5 bases and 0 bases, there was a span of 8 bases. CDR1 is MNHEY and CDR2 is SVGEGT in the germline V gene. CDR3 coding DNA: TGTGCCAGCAGTAGACAGTACTCTGGGGCCAACGTCCTGACTTTC. This sequence encodes CASSRQYSGANVLTF.

The gene calls are TRBV27 and TRBJ2-2; 9 bases are a match to TRBD2. V lost 3 bases to trimming and J lost 0 bases; unmatched junction nucleotides: 2. From germline, CDR1 is MNHEY and CDR2 SMNVEV (reference sequence). The CDR3 runs 16 residues. CDR3 amino acids: CASSLTSGSNTGELFF. CDR3 coding DNA: TGTGCCAGCAGTTTGACTAGCGGCTCGAACACCGGGGAGCTGTTTTTT.

This clone was detected only a few times. This chain links TRBV5-1 with TRBJ1-5, with a tentative D call TRBD1 (6 bases). V lost 4 bases, J lost 0 bases, and 11 bases lay in between. CDR3 length equals 15 residues. CDR1 and CDR2 (germline): SGHRS, YFSETQ. Here the CDR3 reads CASSDRKLSNQPQHF. CDR3 DNA sequence: TGCGCCAGCAGCGACAGGAAACTTAGCAATCAGCCCCAGCATTTT.

This chain connects TRBV28 to TRBJ1-6, with 7 bases matching TRBD1. The CDR3 extends over 16 amino acids. V dropped 6 bases and J dropped 6; count of bases not matched to a gene: 11. Germline assignment: CDR1 MDHEN and CDR2 SYDVKM. The CDR3 region is CASRTFWTGPNSPLHF. CDR3 nucleotides: TGTGCCAGCAGAACCTTCTGGACAGGACCTAATTCACCCCTCCACTTT.

The table lists this clone with a count of one. Distinct nucleotide sequences in the sample also encode this CDR3. The rearrangement uses TRBV27 and TRBJ1-2, with a tentative D call TRBD1 (6 bases). Germline V gene sequence: CDR1 MNHEY, CDR2 SMNVEV (reference sequence). V lost 2 bases, J lost 4 bases, and 8 bases lay in between. The CDR3 is 13 residues long. The CDR3: CASSLGQFYGYTF. CDR3 in DNA: TGTGCCAGCAGTTTAGGACAGTTCTATGGCTACACCTTC.

The chain is built from TRBV24-1 and TRBJ1-5; no firm D call. Germline V gene data show CDR1 as KGHDR and CDR2 as SFDVKD. Trimming pared 5 bases from V and 2 bases from J, leaving 6 bases between. The CDR3 consists of 13 residues. The CDR3, as DNA: TGTGCCACCAGTGCCACAGGCAATCAGCCCCAGCATTTT. It yields the protein CATSATGNQPQHF.

Regarding this clone: Mismatch with germline at one junction end may stem from a read error. J is TRBJ1-4 and V is TRBV7-9, with no clear D. This CDR3 comprises 12 residues. Per germline, CDR1 SEHNR and CDR2 FQNEAQ (reference sequence). CDR3 sequence reads: CASSLMEAQAIF. CDR3 bases: TGTGCCAGCAGCTTGATGGAGGCCCAGGCCATCTTT.

The chain has TRBV4-1 and TRBJ1-2; no definite D call. V was cut by 2 bases and J by 8 bases, with 18 bases left in between. Germline V gene lookup returns CDR1 MGHRA and CDR2 YSYEKL. CDR3 size: 15 residues. The CDR3 DNA sequence: TGCGCCAGCAGCCAAACTGGGCTTTCCTCAGGAGGCTACACCTTC. This sequence encodes CASSQTGLSSGGYTF.

The V and J genes are TRBV27 and TRBJ1-6; unclear D gene. CDR1 and CDR2 (germline): MNHEY, SMNVEV (reference sequence). The CDR3 length is 20 residues. Trimming pared 0 bases from V and 0 bases from J, leaving 18 bases between. This CDR3 is CASSLSRRSAASSYNSPLHF. CDR3 in DNA: TGTGCCAGCAGTTTATCGAGGAGGTCCGCGGCGAGCTCCTATAATTCACCCCTCCACTTT.

V gene TRBV30 combines with J gene TRBJ2-7; possibly TRBD1 for D (6 bases). Germline assignment: CDR1 GTSNPN and CDR2 SVGIG (reference sequence). There are 13 residues in the CDR3. Trimming pared 7 bases from V and 3 bases from J, leaving 16 bases between. CDR3 sequence (DNA): TGTGCCTACACTCGGGGACACCTCTACGAGCAGTACTTC. Translation gives CAYTRGHLYEQYF.

The rearrangement uses TRBV9 and TRBJ2-7; 8 bases match TRBD1. The CDR3 extends over 15 amino acids. Germline values: CDR1 SGDLS, CDR2 YYNGEE. J lost 3 bases, V lost 1 base, and 6 bases had no gene match. The CDR3 DNA follows: TGTGCCAGCAGCGTAAGGCCAGGGGGCTACTACGAGCAGTACTTC. Translated, it gives CASSVRPGGYYEQYF.

The chain couples TRBV3-1 (or the pseudogene TRBV3-2) to TRBJ1-2, with D tentatively TRBD1 (6 bases). Trimming left V 4 bases short and J 5 bases short, with 14 bases between. Germline V gene data show CDR1 as LGHDT and CDR2 as YNNKEL (reference sequence). The CDR3 runs to 14 residues. The DNA for the CDR3 is TGTGCCAGCAGCCCCTCCCCAACAGGGTATGGCTACACCTTC. This codes for CASSPSPTGYGYTF.

This chain connects TRBV9 to TRBJ2-4; D remains ambiguous. Germline CDR1 reads SGDLS; CDR2 reads YYNGEE. V was cut by 1 base and J by 8 bases, with 10 bases left in between. The CDR3 is made up of 13 amino acids. The CDR3 region is CASSVSPRDIQYF. CDR3 DNA sequence: TGTGCCAGCAGCGTAAGTCCTCGGGACATTCAGTACTTC.

V gene TRBV14 combines with J gene TRBJ1-2, with 10 bases that match TRBD1. V trimming: 5 bases; J trimming: 3 bases; junction bases outside the gene matches: 12. CDR3 length: 17 residues. The V gene's germline CDR1 is SGHDN and CDR2 FVKESK. CDR3 DNA: TGTGCCAGCAGCATAAGGACAGGGGGGGACCACCACTATGGCTACACCTTC. It specifies CASSIRTGGDHHYGYTF.